One sample yielded the 12 T cell receptor beta chains listed below, sequenced in a study of T cells after yellow fever vaccination. TCRdb called the 5' RACE reads again in MiXCR, with one record for every CDR3 protein. This sample has approximately 450,000 distinct CDR3 sequences; around a sixth occur once, and the top ten carry roughly a sixth. Sample: PBMCs, taken before the yellow fever booster vaccination. These receptors all stem from a man younger than 30 who received the YFV17D yellow fever vaccine.

This clonotype was found a few times. The genes are TRBV5-6 and TRBJ2-2; 8 nucleotides line up with TRBD1. The V gene's germline CDR1 is SGHDT and CDR2 YYEEEE. With V trimmed by 4 bases and J by 1 base, 3 bases remained unmatched. The CDR3 length is 15 residues. CDR3 bases: TGTGCCAGCAGCGTCAGGGGGCGGAACACCGGGGAGCTGTTTTTT. This translates into CASSVRGRNTGELFF.

This clonotype was counted a few times. The chain has TRBV6-2 or TRBV6-3 and TRBJ2-1; the D gene is possibly TRBD1 (5 bases). Per the germline V gene, CDR1 is MNHEY and CDR2 is SVGEGT. The CDR3 has 19 amino acids. V was trimmed by 2 bases and J by 0 bases, leaving 20 bases between them. CDR3 sequence (DNA): TGTGCCAGCAGTTACGATTACGGCAAAGGGGCATCCTCCTACAATGAGCAGTTCTTC. Protein: CASSYDYGKGASSYNEQFF.

This clonotype appeared many times. This chain uses TRBV4-1 with TRBJ2-3; D possibly corresponds to TRBD1 (5 bases). Trimming cost V 5 bases and J 1 base, with 19 bases left between them. The CDR3 spans 17 residues. Germline values: CDR1 MGHRA, CDR2 YSYEKL. The CDR3 loop reads CASSIRSQGIGTDTQYF. DNA of the CDR3: TGCGCCAGCAGCATCAGAAGTCAGGGTATAGGCACAGATACGCAGTATTTT.

This clonotype was counted between two and nine times. The J gene is TRBJ1-5, the V gene TRBV7-6, with D tentatively TRBD1 (5 bases). In germline, CDR1 is SGHVS, CDR2 FNYEAQ. The ends were cut back, 9 bases at V and 6 bases at J, with 15 bases in the middle. The CDR3 is made up of 13 amino acids. This CDR3 is CASSGGVRQPQHF. The CDR3, as DNA: TGTGCCAGTAGCGGGGGGGTTCGTCAGCCCCAGCATTTT. The variable domain in full, with the rest retrieved from reference TRBV7-6 and TRBJ1-5, is GAGVSQSPRYKVTKRGQDVALRCDPISGHVSLYWYRQALGQGPEFLTYFNYEAQQDKSGLPNDRFSAERPEGSISTLTIQRTEQRDSAMYRCASSGGVRQPQHFGDGTRLSIL.

The chain's CDR3 is CASSVEDYNEQFF. For the CDR3, the DNA is TGTGCCAGCAGCGTAGAGGACTACAATGAGCAGTTCTTC. This sequence joins TRBV9 and TRBJ2-1; D is undetermined. V lost 0 bases to trimming and J lost 3 bases, with 4 bases between them. The CDR3 is 13 amino acids. Germline V gene data show CDR1 as SGDLS and CDR2 as YYNGEE. The entire variable domain, with the rest obtained from reference TRBV9 and TRBJ2-1, is as follows: DSGVTQTPKHLITATGQRVTLRCSPRSGDLSVYWYQQSLDQGLQFLIQYYNGEERAKGNILERFSAQQFPDLHSELNLSSLELGDSALYFCASSVEDYNEQFFGPGTRLTVL.

This clonotype was counted between two and nine times. V and J are TRBV7-2 and TRBJ2-3, with D unclear. CDR3 length: 13 amino acids. The V and J ends lost 4 bases and 4 bases respectively, with 9 bases between them. Germline assignment: CDR1 SGHTA and CDR2 FQGNSA. CDR3 amino acids: CASSSEIPDTQYF. The CDR3 coding sequence is TGTGCCAGCAGCTCCGAAATTCCAGATACGCAGTATTTT.

This clonotype appeared a few times. The rearrangement joins TRBV7-9 to TRBJ1-1; 10 bases align to TRBD1. The germline V gene encodes CDR1 SEHNR and CDR2 FQNEAQ (reference sequence). CDR3 length: 16 amino acids. The V segment lost 4 bases and the J segment 2 bases; nucleotides outside the gene matches: 7. The CDR3, as DNA: TGTGCCAGCAGCTCGGGACAGGGGAGAGTTAACACTGAAGCTTTCTTT. Translating gives CASSSGQGRVNTEAFF.

Many counts were recorded for this clonotype. The genes are TRBV6-5 and TRBJ2-7; 7 nucleotides agree with TRBD1. The ends lost 8 bases at V and 4 bases at J; junction bases unmatched: 8. The CDR3 runs 13 residues. Germline CDR1 MNHEY, CDR2 SVGAGI. CDR3 region: CASSGTVPYEQYF. CDR3 DNA: TGTGCCAGCTCCGGGACAGTTCCTTACGAGCAGTACTTC.

The chain has TRBV20-1 and TRBJ2-1, with 10 positions matching TRBD2. The germline gives CDR1 DFQATT, CDR2 SNEGSKA (reference sequence). J was trimmed by 5 bases and V by 6 bases; bases with no gene match: 10. The CDR3 has 15 residues. The CDR3 protein is CSALVWTSGHNEQFF. The CDR3 bases are TGCAGTGCCCTAGTCTGGACTAGCGGACACAATGAGCAGTTCTTC.

The rearrangement links TRBV6-6 to TRBJ1-5; 11 nucleotides agree with TRBD1. In germline, CDR1 is MNHNY, CDR2 SVGAGI (reference sequence). The junction had 4 bases not matched to a gene; V was cut back by 6 bases and J by 6 bases. The CDR3 sequence is 14 residues long. The CDR3 DNA follows: TGTGCCAGCAGCCGGACAGGGGGCGTTCAGCCCCAGCATTTT. Protein: CASSRTGGVQPQHF.

In its sample, this clonotype was seen many times. The J gene is TRBJ2-1, the V gene TRBV29-1; D ambiguous. There are 10 residues in the CDR3. Trimming removed 4 bases at V and 9 bases at J, with 7 bases between. Germline loops: CDR1 SQVTM, CDR2 ANQGSEA. Here the CDR3 reads CSVGPSEQFF. DNA of the CDR3: TGCAGCGTTGGGCCCAGTGAGCAGTTCTTC.

The gene calls are TRBV6-5 and TRBJ2-4; the match to TRBD1 covers 10 bases. V lost 8 bases and J lost 6; bases outside the gene matches: 7. The germline CDR1 and CDR2 sequences are MNHEY and SVGAGI. The CDR3 sequence is 14 residues long. CDR3 coding DNA: TGTGCCAGCCGACGGACAGGGGGTTTAAACATTCAGTACTTC. As protein: CASRRTGGLNIQYF.